This entry lists 22 T cell receptor beta chains sequenced from one sample in a study of blood T cell repertoires in COVID-19. TCRdb's table, derived via immunoSEQ multiplex PCR, lists solely in-frame clones and lacks some. The data show approximately 150,000 clones, with roughly 88% seen just once and less than 2.5% held by the top ten. Sequencing was done on a sample of peripheral blood. The source is a man in his 70s with active COVID-19.

The chain employs TRBV19 and TRBJ2-2, with no clear D. The CDR3 is 15 amino acids. The germline CDR1 and CDR2 sequences are LNHDA and SQIVND (reference sequence). The V gene lost 6 bases and the J gene lost 6 bases, with 17 bases spanning the gap. CDR3 bases: TGTGCCAGTAGCCAAATGCGTAGCTTCGCCGGGGAGCTGTTTTTT. Amino acids: CASSQMRSFAGELFF.

The genes are TRBV28 and TRBJ2-6; unclear D gene. The CDR3 loop spans 15 amino acids. The V end lost 5 bases, the J end lost 0 bases, and 8 bases lay between the germline ends. Germline CDR1 reads MDHEN; CDR2 reads SYDVKM. The CDR3 nucleotides are TGTGCCAGCAGTGTGACACCCTCTGGGGCCAACGTCCTGACTTTC. It codes for CASSVTPSGANVLTF.

This chain links TRBV2 with TRBJ2-7; TRBD1 matches 7 bases. CDR3 length: 12 residues. V shed 6 bases, J shed 3 bases, and the junction held 2 bases outside the gene matches. The germline V gene has CDR1 SNHLY and CDR2 FYNNEI. CDR3: CASSRTGYEQYF. Here the CDR3 DNA reads TGTGCCAGCAGCCGGACAGGCTACGAGCAGTACTTC.

This clone has just a few counts. V and J are TRBV7-2 and TRBJ2-5; TRBD2 aligns across 9 bases. This CDR3 is built from 14 residues. Germline V CDR1 and CDR2: SGHTA, FQGNSA. J lost 7 bases, V lost 1 base, and 4 bases had no gene match. DNA for the CDR3: TGTGCCAGCAGCTTAGGCGGGAGGGGAGGGACCCAGTACTTC. Its protein is CASSLGGRGGTQYF.

V usage is TRBV18 and J usage is TRBJ2-7; 7 positions agree with TRBD2. Trimming cost V 5 bases and J 3 bases; bases outside gene matches: 7. CDR1 KGHSH and CDR2 LQKENI come from the germline V gene. The CDR3 length is 14 residues. CDR3: CASSIGQRDYEQYF. The DNA of the CDR3 is TGTGCCAGCTCAATCGGGCAGCGGGACTACGAGCAGTACTTC. Together with reference TRBV18 and TRBJ2-7, the CDR3 gives the full variable domain: NAGVMQNPRHLVRRRGQEARLRCSPMKGHSHVYWYRQLPEEGLKFMVYLQKENIIDESGMPKERFSAEFPKEGPSILRIQQVVRGDSAAYFCASSIGQRDYEQYFGPGTRLTVT.

The V call is TRBV5-4, the J call TRBJ1-1, with D maybe TRBD1 (5 bases). V was clipped by 2 bases and J by 4 bases, with 9 bases between them. The CDR3 consists of 13 residues. Germline CDR1 reads SGHNT; CDR2 reads YYREEE (reference sequence). The CDR3, as DNA: TGTGCCAGCAGCTTCCCCGGGGGCACTGAAGCTTTCTTT. Its translation: CASSFPGGTEAFF. The full variable domain, in which reference TRBV5-4 and TRBJ1-1 provide the parts outside the CDR3, is ETGVTQSPTHLIKTRGQQVTLRCSSQSGHNTVSWYQQALGQGPQFIFQYYREEENGRGNFPPRFSGLQFPNYSSELNVNALELDDSALYLCASSFPGGTEAFFGQGTRLTVV.

The CDR3 DNA is TGTGCCAGCTCACCGACGGGACTAGCGGGAGTAAGCTCCGGGGAGCTGTTTTTT. This encodes CASSPTGLAGVSSGELFF. This chain connects TRBV18 to TRBJ2-2; TRBD2 matches at 14 bases. Germline V gene lookup returns CDR1 KGHSH and CDR2 LQKENI. The CDR3 sequence is 18 residues long. V shed 3 bases, J shed 6 bases, and the junction held 9 bases outside the gene matches.

CDR3 coding DNA: TGTGCCAGCAGCTTCTTCCCCCGACAGGGAATGGGCGAGCAGTACTTC. Protein: CASSFFPRQGMGEQYF. The chain has TRBV7-9 and TRBJ2-7; 7 bases match TRBD1. CDR3 size: 16 residues. V lost 3 bases to trimming and J lost 6 bases; unmatched junction nucleotides: 14. Germline V gene data show CDR1 as SEHNR and CDR2 as FQNEAQ (reference sequence).

This clone is judged medium-sized (0.01 to 0.1%). The CDR3 spells CAWNPGQGRDGYTF. CDR3 in DNA: TGTGCCTGGAACCCGGGACAGGGAAGGGATGGCTACACCTTC. The genes are TRBV30 and TRBJ1-2, with 9 bases that match TRBD1. V dropped 4 bases and J dropped 6; count of bases not matched to a gene: 9. There are 14 residues in the CDR3. Germline V lookup: CDR1 GTSNPN, CDR2 SVGIG (reference sequence).

V usage is TRBV7-2 and J usage is TRBJ2-3; D might be TRBD2 (6 bases). V was shortened by 1 base and J by 4 bases, with 9 bases between the two germline ends. Germline V gene data show CDR1 as SGHTA and CDR2 as FQGNSA. CDR3 length: 14 amino acids. CDR3 in amino acids: CASSLGPGADTQYF. CDR3 sequence (DNA): TGTGCCAGCAGCTTAGGTCCGGGAGCAGATACGCAGTATTTT.

Remarks on this clone: Other DNA sequences in the same sample also yield this CDR3. This rearrangement joins TRBV6-5 to TRBJ2-7; 8 nucleotides align to TRBD1. Trimming at V came to 4 bases and at J to 3 bases, leaving 5 bases not matched to a gene. The CDR3 covers 14 residues. From germline, CDR1 is MNHEY and CDR2 SVGAGI. The CDR3 coding sequence is TGTGCCAGCAGTTCCGGACAGGGCATCTACGAGCAGTACTTC. Encoded protein: CASSSGQGIYEQYF.

Comments on this clone: The junction shows a germline mismatch at one end, possibly a read error. The chain couples TRBV3-1 (or the pseudogene TRBV3-2) to TRBJ1-2; possibly TRBD1 for D (5 bases). From germline, CDR1 is LGHDT and CDR2 YNNKEL (reference sequence). This CDR3 region has 12 residues. For the CDR3, the DNA is TGTGCCACCAGCGACAGCAACTATGGCTACACCTTC. Residues: CATSDSNYGYTF.

This rearrangement joins TRBV5-6 to TRBJ2-7; D is possibly TRBD1 (7 bases). Germline V gives CDR1 SGHDT, CDR2 YYEEEE. The V end lost 3 bases, the J end lost 12 bases, and 19 bases lay between the germline ends. The CDR3 sequence is 13 residues long. The CDR3 DNA follows: TGTGCCAGCAGCTACCTTAGGCAGGGGGGACTGTACTTC. Translated: CASSYLRQGGLYF.

This chain uses TRBV4-1 with TRBJ2-5; TRBD2 is a possible D gene (6 bases). Germline loops: CDR1 MGHRA, CDR2 YSYEKL. V shed 4 bases and J shed 0 bases, with 18 bases lying between them. This CDR3 region has 17 residues. DNA for the CDR3: TGCGCCAGCAGCCCCCCACGTGTAGCGGAGGACCAAGAGACCCAGTACTTC. Translation: CASSPPRVAEDQETQYF.

The chain links TRBV6-1 to TRBJ1-2, with 7 bases lining up with TRBD1. Germline V lookup: CDR1 MNHNS, CDR2 SASEGT. This CDR3 is built from 14 residues. V shed 3 bases, J shed 2 bases, and the junction held 3 bases outside the gene matches. The CDR3 spells CASSDPGGNYGYTF. The CDR3 DNA follows: TGTGCCAGCAGTGACCCAGGGGGGAACTATGGCTACACCTTC.

The chain links TRBV30 to TRBJ2-2; 14 bases line up with TRBD2. CDR3 size: 18 residues. Germline V CDR1 and CDR2: GTSNPN, SVGIG (reference sequence). Trimming removed 0 bases from V and 4 bases from J; junction bases left unmatched: 7. The CDR3 loop is CAWSVRGLAGEGTGELFF. The DNA for the CDR3 is TGTGCCTGGAGTGTAAGGGGACTAGCGGGAGAAGGCACCGGGGAGCTGTTTTTT.

The rearrangement uses TRBV7-3 and TRBJ2-7; a weak D match, TRBD2 (5 bases). CDR3 length equals 14 residues. The germline CDR1 and CDR2 sequences are SGHTA and FQGTGA. V gave up 3 bases and J gave up 1 base, with 10 bases separating them. The CDR3 sequence: CASSLGVSSYEQYF. Here the CDR3 DNA reads TGTGCCAGCAGCTTGGGAGTCTCTTCCTACGAGCAGTACTTC.

The J gene is TRBJ1-2, the V gene TRBV28; a weak D match, TRBD1 (5 bases). The CDR3 sequence is 12 residues long. The germline V gene has CDR1 MDHEN and CDR2 SYDVKM. Trimming removed 3 bases at V and 7 bases at J, with 9 bases between. Here the CDR3 reads CASSFAGFGYTF. DNA for the CDR3: TGTGCCAGCAGTTTTGCAGGGTTTGGCTACACCTTC.

The genes are TRBV4-1 and TRBJ2-2, with TRBD2 identical over 8 bases. V was pared by 4 bases and J by 6 bases, with 19 bases of the junction left unmatched. This CDR3 has 19 residues. Germline V lookup: CDR1 MGHRA, CDR2 YSYEKL. The DNA for the CDR3 is TGCGCCAGCAGCCCGCGTCCCCCAGCGGGAGTAACTAATGCCGGGGAGCTGTTTTTT. It translates to CASSPRPPAGVTNAGELFF.

This clone was picked up one time. The chain joins TRBV28 to TRBJ1-4, with TRBD1 matching 7 bases. J gave up 8 bases and V 7 bases, and 16 bases lay outside the gene matches. The CDR3 runs 16 residues. Germline V gene lookup returns CDR1 MDHEN and CDR2 SYDVKM. CDR3: CASNSPRQGSREKLFF. As DNA, the CDR3 is TGTGCCAGCAACTCCCCTCGACAGGGCAGTAGGGAAAAACTGTTTTTT.

The V gene is TRBV6-6, the J gene TRBJ1-5; 8 bases map to TRBD1. Germline V lookup: CDR1 MNHNY, CDR2 SVGAGI (reference sequence). V lost 8 bases to trimming and J lost 4 bases; unmatched junction nucleotides: 7. This CDR3 is 14 amino acids long. The CDR3 coding sequence is TGTGCCAGCGGCGTTACAGGGGGTAATCAGCCCCAGCATTTT. As protein: CASGVTGGNQPQHF.

The rearrangement links TRBV19 to TRBJ2-5; 8 bases fit TRBD1. The CDR3 totals 15 residues. After removal of 4 bases from V and 6 bases from J, the junction contained 10 bases not matched to a gene. Germline V gene data show CDR1 as LNHDA and CDR2 as SQIVND (reference sequence). The DNA for the CDR3 is TGTGCCAGTAGTACCTCCGGGACAGGAATGCAGACCCAGTACTTC. Its translation: CASSTSGTGMQTQYF.